This T cell receptor beta chain is drawn from a study of cytomegalovirus exposure and HLA in healthy donors. Overall study: There were 70 million to 95 million unique TCRs (from HLA-typed donors) in an early data release.

Trimming took 4 bases from V and 9 from J, leaving 19 bases between them. This CDR3 has 15 amino acids. Germline assignment: CDR1 LNHDA and CDR2 SQIVND (reference sequence). 13 Jbeta primers and 60 Vbeta primers were used for the PCR. Some clones are missing from TCRdb's copy, which holds only in-frame ones; the method was immunoSEQ multiplex PCR. The repertoire holds roughly 120,000 clones, more than 65% seen once, with about 3.9% in the top ten. The material sequenced was PBMCs. This TCR was recovered from a human donor in good health. This chain connects TRBV19 to TRBJ1-5, with D perhaps matching TRBD1 (6 bases). The CDR3 protein is CASSTEGTHLGPQHF. The CDR3 bases are TGTGCCAGTAGTACCGAGGGGACACATTTAGGGCCCCAGCATTTT.